These T cell receptor beta chains were read from a single sample in a study of shared clonotypes between healthy human individuals. Assay: immunoSEQ multiplex PCR; the TCRdb copy retains only in-frame clones and omits some. The repertoire includes 2,100,000 or so clones, 95% of them detected once, and 0.1% to 0.15% sits in the top ten. What was sequenced was naive CD4+ T cells sorted from blood. The receptors were gathered from a man between 18 and 29 years old in good health. CDR3s include the opening cysteine and the closing phenylalanine or tryptophan. A D gene is named only where the DNA matches it firmly. Clone size, where shown, is once, few, many, or a class for clones that have expanded.

J gene: TRBJ1-3
V gene: TRBV28
clone size: .
D gene: .
CDR3 DNA: TGTGCCAGCAACGCTGCCAGGATCGTAGCTGGAAACACCATATATTTT
CDR3 protein: CASNAARIVAGNTIYF

J gene: TRBJ2-1
V gene: TRBV19
clone size: once
D gene: TRBD2
CDR3 DNA: TGTGCCAGTAGTATGGAAGCGGGGGGGAAAGGAACTGAGCAGTTCTTC
CDR3 protein: CASSMEAGGKGTEQFF

J gene: TRBJ2-3
V gene: TRBV11-2
clone size: .
D gene: TRBD2
CDR3 DNA: TGTGCCAGCAGCTTGCGGACTAGCGGGTCTAGCACAGATACGCAGTATTTT
CDR3 protein: CASSLRTSGSSTDTQYF

J gene: TRBJ2-2
V gene: TRBV6-1
clone size: .
D gene: .
CDR3 DNA: TGTGCCAGCAGTGAAGCCGGCGCCGGGGAGCTGTTTTTT
CDR3 protein: CASSEAGAGELFF

J gene: TRBJ2-1
V gene: TRBV6-1
clone size: .
D gene: .
CDR3 DNA: TGTGCCAGCAGTGAAGGCCCTCGGGAGCAGTTCTTC
CDR3 protein: CASSEGPREQFF

J gene: TRBJ2-7
V gene: TRBV4-1
clone size: .
D gene: TRBD1
CDR3 DNA: TGCGCCAGCAGCCCGGGGTCGAGGACAGGGGGGTACGAGCAGTACTTC
CDR3 protein: CASSPGSRTGGYEQYF

J gene: TRBJ2-3
V gene: TRBV6-1
clone size: .
D gene: .
CDR3 DNA: TGTGCCAGGCAGGGGTGGCTAGCGATATCAGATACGCAGTATTTT
CDR3 protein: CARQGWLAISDTQYF

J gene: TRBJ1-6
V gene: TRBV9
clone size: .
D gene: .
CDR3 DNA: TGTGCCAGCAGCGTGTCCACGGCCGGGGCCCTCCACTTT
CDR3 protein: CASSVSTAGALHF

J gene: TRBJ2-7
V gene: TRBV19
clone size: .
D gene: TRBD1
CDR3 DNA: TGTGCCAGTAGTGTGGGACAGGGGGCCTACGAGCAGTACTTC
CDR3 protein: CASSVGQGAYEQYF

J gene: TRBJ2-3
V gene: TRBV7-6
clone size: .
D gene: TRBD2
CDR3 DNA: TGTGCCAGCAGCTCCCCCCCAGGCGGGGGGGGAACAGATACGCAGTATTTT
CDR3 protein: CASSSPPGGGGTDTQYF

J gene: TRBJ1-2
V gene: TRBV19
clone size: .
D gene: TRBD1
CDR3 DNA: TGTGCCAGTAGTCACAGGGGCTATGGCTACACCTTC
CDR3 protein: CASSHRGYGYTF

J gene: TRBJ2-7
V gene: TRBV6-1
clone size: .
D gene: .
CDR3 DNA: TGTGCCAGCAGTGACTGGCCCTACGAGCAGTACTTC
CDR3 protein: CASSDWPYEQYF

J gene: TRBJ2-2
V gene: TRBV7-9
clone size: .
D gene: .
CDR3 DNA: TGTGCCAGCAGCTGGGACTTTGACACCGGGGAGCTGTTTTTT
CDR3 protein: CASSWDFDTGELFF

J gene: TRBJ1-4
V gene: TRBV28
clone size: .
D gene: .
CDR3 DNA: TGTGCCAGCAGACAAGGGGGTGAAAAACTGTTTTTT
CDR3 protein: CASRQGGEKLFF

J gene: TRBJ2-1
V gene: TRBV5-4
clone size: .
D gene: .
CDR3 DNA: TGTGCCAGCAGCTCACCAGGGGTGGCGGGGCAGTTCTTC
CDR3 protein: CASSSPGVAGQFF

J gene: TRBJ1-5
V gene: TRBV5-1
clone size: .
D gene: .
CDR3 DNA: TGCGCCAGCAGCCTTAACCCAGAAAGGAATCAGCCCCAGCATTTT
CDR3 protein: CASSLNPERNQPQHF

J gene: TRBJ2-2
V gene: TRBV11-1
clone size: .
D gene: .
CDR3 DNA: TGTGCCAGCAGCAAAGAGGGCAGCTACACCGGGGAGCTGTTTTTT
CDR3 protein: CASSKEGSYTGELFF

J gene: TRBJ1-2
V gene: TRBV5-1
clone size: .
D gene: .
CDR3 DNA: TGCGCCAGCAGTTACACAGGGTCTACGGGCTATGGCTACACCTTC
CDR3 protein: CASSYTGSTGYGYTF

J gene: TRBJ1-2
V gene: TRBV28
clone size: .
D gene: .
CDR3 DNA: TGTGCCAGCAGGCGGACGCTTCGTCAGGGCTACACCTTC
CDR3 protein: CASRRTLRQGYTF

J gene: TRBJ2-2
V gene: TRBV9
clone size: once
D gene: TRBD2
CDR3 DNA: TGTGCCAGCAGCCCCGGGACTAGGCCTTCCCCTAAAAACACCGGGGAGCTGTTTTTT
CDR3 protein: CASSPGTRPSPKNTGELFF

J gene: TRBJ1-1
V gene: TRBV27
clone size: .
D gene: .
CDR3 DNA: TGTGCCAGCAGTCAAACGTCTCGGACTGAAGCTTTCTTT
CDR3 protein: CASSQTSRTEAFF

J gene: TRBJ2-2
V gene: TRBV6-1
clone size: .
D gene: .
CDR3 DNA: TGTGCCAGCAGTGAACCCAGGATGGTCGGGGAGCTGTTTTTT
CDR3 protein: CASSEPRMVGELFF

J gene: TRBJ1-2
V gene: TRBV7-6
clone size: .
D gene: .
CDR3 DNA: TGTGCCAGCAGCCGGGGGTACAGTAGCTATGGCTACACCTTC
CDR3 protein: CASSRGYSSYGYTF

J gene: TRBJ2-7
V gene: TRBV5-1
clone size: .
D gene: .
CDR3 DNA: TGCGCCAGCAGCTTGGATAAGACAGGGAGGGACTACGAGCAGTACTTC
CDR3 protein: CASSLDKTGRDYEQYF

J gene: TRBJ2-7
V gene: TRBV6-5
clone size: .
D gene: TRBD1
CDR3 DNA: TGTGCCAGCAATCCGGGACAGGGGGCAAGTGAGCAGTACTTC
CDR3 protein: CASNPGQGASEQYF

J gene: TRBJ1-4
V gene: TRBV5-6
clone size: .
D gene: .
CDR3 DNA: TGTGCCAGCAGCTTGGTCAGGGGTTCGAGTGAAAAACTGTTTTTT
CDR3 protein: CASSLVRGSSEKLFF

J gene: TRBJ2-7
V gene: TRBV7-9
clone size: .
D gene: TRBD1
CDR3 DNA: TGTGCCAGCAGCTGGGGACAGGGCTACGAGCAGTACTTC
CDR3 protein: CASSWGQGYEQYF